The 25 T cell receptor beta chains below come from one sample, sequenced in a study of blood T cells in healthy people across ages. A J-beta primer mix and a sample-barcoded 5' primer were used in a second PCR of about 7 to 12 cycles. TCRdb called the 5' RACE reads again in MiXCR, with one record for every CDR3 protein. The repertoire has about 510,000 distinct CDR3 sequences, roughly a quarter of them found once; the top ten carry approximately 3.3%. This same sample was also taken into another study, of T cells of mothers and their children.

Specimen: blood. The receptors were sampled from a boy younger than 10 in good health.

This clonotype has a handful of counts. The missing conserved phenylalanine or tryptophan at the end of this CDR3 makes a read error likely. The gene calls are TRBV28 and TRBJ2-7; 7 bases align to TRBD2. With V trimmed by 4 bases and J by 4 bases, 7 bases remained unmatched. The CDR3 is 14 amino acids. Germline CDR1 MDHEN, CDR2 SYDVKM. The CDR3 loop is CASSSRTSGYEQYL. CDR3 sequence (DNA): TGTGCCAGCAGTTCTCGGACTAGTGGGTACGAGCAGTACCTC.

This clonotype was detected many times. V and J are TRBV21-1 and TRBJ2-6. TRBV21-1 is a documented pseudogene. CDR3 length: 14 amino acids. CDR3 coding DNA: TGTGCCAGCAGCAAAGACTCTGGGGCCAACGTCCTGACTTTC. Protein sequence: CASSKDSGANVLTF.

The CDR3 loop reads CASSDRRTNSPLHF. As DNA, the CDR3 is TGTGCCAGCTCTGACAGAAGAACTAATTCACCCCTCCACTTT. The chain has TRBV7-9 and TRBJ1-6; D may be TRBD1 (5 bases). V lost 8 bases to trimming and J lost 6 bases, with 14 bases between them. The CDR3 is 14 amino acids. The germline CDR1 and CDR2 sequences are SEHNR and FQNEAQ (reference sequence).

The chain uses TRBV12-3 or TRBV12-4 and TRBJ1-2; no definite D call. V lost 5 bases and J 6 bases, leaving 10 bases between the germline ends. The CDR3 is 12 amino acids. CDR3 DNA: TGTGCCAGCAGTCTCTCCAGGAATGGCTACACCTTC. Protein sequence: CASSLSRNGYTF.

This clonotype occurred a few times. The chain has TRBV29-1 and TRBJ2-1; TRBD1 is a possible D gene (6 bases). Trimming cost V 7 bases and J 7 bases, with 23 bases left between them. This CDR3 has 15 amino acids. Germline CDR1 SQVTM, CDR2 ANQGSEA. The CDR3: CSANVWGRNGNEQFF. The CDR3 DNA reads TGCAGCGCCAACGTGTGGGGGCGCAATGGTAATGAGCAGTTCTTC.

Only a few counts were recorded for this clonotype. V gene TRBV7-8 combines with J gene TRBJ2-1, with a weak D call TRBD2 (5 bases). V was shortened by 5 bases and J by 0 bases, with 17 bases between the two germline ends. This CDR3 has 17 residues. Germline CDR1 reads SGHVS; CDR2 reads FQNEAQ. In DNA form, the CDR3 reads TGTGCCAGCAGCCCGAGGGATTCCGCGCTCTCCTACAATGAGCAGTTCTTC. Translated: CASSPRDSALSYNEQFF. Looking up the rest from reference TRBV7-8 and TRBJ2-1 gives the full variable domain: GAGVSQSPRYKVAKRGQDVALRCDPISGHVSLFWYQQALGQGPEFLTYFQNEAQLDKSGLPSDRFFAERPEGSVSTLKIQRTQQEDSAVYLCASSPRDSALSYNEQFFGPGTRLTVL.

V and J are TRBV5-5 and TRBJ2-1; D is possibly TRBD2 (6 bases). Trimming pared 3 bases from V and 9 bases from J, leaving 16 bases between. This CDR3 contains 14 residues. CDR1 is SGHKS, CDR2 YYEKEE, per germline (reference sequence). For the CDR3, the DNA is TGTGCCAGCAGCTGCGGGACTGCTGCGTGTGAGCAGTTCTTC. Translating gives CASSCGTAACEQFF.

This clonotype has more than one count but fewer than ten. The chain links TRBV7-2 to TRBJ2-5; possibly TRBD1 for D (7 bases). The end of the DNA is better explained by TRBJ2-7, so the J call may be wrong. The CDR3 contains 15 residues. In germline, CDR1 is SGHTA, CDR2 FQGNSA. The CDR3 loop is CASSLGPQGGYEQYF. CDR3 DNA sequence: TGTGCCAGCAGCTTGGGGCCGCAGGGGGGTTACGAGCAGTACTTC.

This clonotype was recorded a few times. The CDR3, as DNA: TGCAGCGCCTTGGAGAGCTACGAGCAGTACTTC. Its protein product is CSALESYEQYF. The rearrangement joins TRBV29-1 to TRBJ2-5; D is uncertain. The DNA end is more similar to TRBJ2-7, so the J call may be wrong. Germline V gene sequence: CDR1 SQVTM, CDR2 ANQGSEA. This CDR3 is built from 11 residues.

The V and J genes are TRBV7-8 and TRBJ1-4; tentatively, D is TRBD1 (5 bases). Germline CDR1 and CDR2: SGHVS and FQNEAQ. V lost 3 bases and J 0 bases, leaving 11 bases between the germline ends. The CDR3 loop spans 16 amino acids. CDR3 region: CASSLGQTATNEKLFF. The CDR3 region has the DNA TGTGCCAGCAGCTTGGGGCAGACCGCAACTAATGAAAAACTGTTTTTT.

The chain uses TRBV25-1 and TRBJ2-1; TRBD1 might be the D (6 bases). CDR3 length: 15 residues. CDR1 MGHDK and CDR2 SYGVNS come from the germline V gene. V shed 6 bases and J shed 3 bases, with 15 bases lying between them. The CDR3 protein is CASRSRDTIYNEQFF. The CDR3 nucleotides read TGTGCCAGCAGGAGCCGGGACACCATCTACAATGAGCAGTTCTTC.

The chain employs TRBV9 and TRBJ2-5; TRBD1 aligns across 7 bases. V lost 0 bases, J lost 5 bases, and 7 bases stayed unmatched. CDR1 and CDR2 from the germline V gene are SGDLS and YYNGEE. This CDR3 is built from 15 residues. For the CDR3, the DNA is TGTGCCAGCAGCGTAGCCCAGGGGGTCGGGGAGACCCAGTACTTC. As protein: CASSVAQGVGETQYF.

This clonotype was counted between two and nine times. This chain joins TRBV29-1 and TRBJ2-1; no clear D gene. Trimming took off 4 bases at V and 4 bases at J, with 5 bases between the two ends. Germline V lookup: CDR1 SQVTM, CDR2 ANQGSEA. The CDR3 is 11 amino acids. The DNA of the CDR3 is TGCAGCGTTGCGAATTACAATGAGCAGTTCTTC. Translation gives CSVANYNEQFF.

The chain recombines TRBV9 with TRBJ2-5, with 8 bases that match TRBD2. The J segment lost 4 bases and the V segment lost 0 bases, leaving 5 bases of the junction unmatched. The CDR3 consists of 15 residues. Looked up from germline, CDR1 is SGDLS and CDR2 is YYNGEE. CDR3 sequence reads: CASSVAGGLRETQYF. The CDR3 DNA sequence: TGTGCCAGCAGCGTAGCGGGGGGGCTCAGAGAGACCCAGTACTTC.

This clonotype has only a few counts. The rearrangement uses TRBV5-4 and TRBJ2-5; D may be TRBD1 or TRBD2 (5 bases each). The J call may be faulty, since TRBJ2-7 better matches the DNA end. Per the germline V gene, CDR1 is SGHNT and CDR2 is YYREEE (reference sequence). The CDR3 is 14 amino acids. This chain's CDR3 is CASSLDGASYEQYF. CDR3 nucleotides: TGTGCCAGCAGCTTGGACGGGGCCTCCTACGAGCAGTACTTC.

This clonotype was seen a few times. The chain is built from TRBV29-1 and TRBJ2-7; the D is unclear. Germline loops: CDR1 SQVTM, CDR2 ANQGSEA. Trimming cost V 1 base and J 3 bases, with 4 bases left between them. There are 11 residues in the CDR3. The CDR3 here is CSVEGNYEQYF. CDR3 DNA: TGCAGCGTTGAAGGTAACTACGAGCAGTACTTC.

V is TRBV14 and J is TRBJ2-1; 7 bases are a match to TRBD2. Germline V gene lookup returns CDR1 SGHDN and CDR2 FVKESK. The ends lost 4 bases at V and 8 bases at J; junction bases unmatched: 5. The CDR3 has 13 residues. The CDR3 is CASSRDYKDEQFF. The CDR3 DNA is TGTGCCAGCAGCCGGGACTATAAGGATGAGCAGTTCTTC. The whole variable domain, remainder taken from reference TRBV14 and TRBJ2-1, is EAGVTQFPSHSVIEKGQTVTLRCDPISGHDNLYWYRRVMGKEIKFLLHFVKESKQDESGMPNNRFLAERTGGTYSTLKVQPAELEDSGVYFCASSRDYKDEQFFGPGTRLTVL.

This clonotype was found a few times. The rearrangement links TRBV9 to TRBJ1-2; D uncertain. The CDR3 totals 12 residues. The V and J ends lost 5 bases and 8 bases respectively, with 13 bases between them. Germline loops: CDR1 SGDLS, CDR2 YYNGEE. CDR3 amino acids: CASRGLGDGYTF. CDR3 bases: TGTGCCAGCAGGGGCCTGGGTGACGGCTACACCTTC.

V gene TRBV29-1 combines with J gene TRBJ1-1, with D maybe TRBD1 (5 bases). CDR1 and CDR2 from the germline V gene are SQVTM and ANQGSEA. The CDR3 consists of 11 residues. V lost 8 bases, J lost 7 bases, and 14 bases lay in between. CDR3 sequence: CSLQPGLEAFF. In nucleotides, the CDR3 is TGCAGCCTCCAACCGGGACTTGAAGCTTTCTTT.

This clonotype has a handful of counts. V and J are TRBV10-2 and TRBJ2-2, with D maybe TRBD1 (6 bases). The V gene lost 8 bases and the J gene lost 0 bases, with 10 bases spanning the gap. CDR1 is WSHSY and CDR2 is SAAADI in the germline V gene. CDR3 length: 14 amino acids. CDR3 nucleotide sequence: TGCGCCAGCTTACAGGGCGCGAACACCGGGGAGCTGTTTTTT. Protein: CASLQGANTGELFF.

This clonotype was counted between two and nine times. This chain uses TRBV27 with TRBJ1-2; no clear D. Germline V gene lookup returns CDR1 MNHEY and CDR2 SMNVEV (reference sequence). This CDR3 contains 15 residues. Trimming left V 6 bases short and J 4 bases short, with 18 bases between. The CDR3 bases are TGTGCCAGCAGCCACCGTAGAGGGTGGGGCTATGGCTACACCTTC. This gives the protein CASSHRRGWGYGYTF.

This clonotype was counted between two and nine times. The CDR3 sequence is CASSPVRTSDGEQFF. CDR3 nucleotide sequence: TGTGCCAGCTCACCAGTGCGGACTAGCGATGGTGAGCAGTTCTTC. The chain combines TRBV18 with TRBJ2-1; 9 bases map to TRBD2. The CDR3 totals 15 residues. V shed 2 bases, J shed 9 bases, and the junction held 8 bases outside the gene matches. CDR1 KGHSH and CDR2 LQKENI come from the germline V gene. The entire variable domain, with the rest obtained from reference TRBV18 and TRBJ2-1, is as follows: NAGVMQNPRHLVRRRGQEARLRCSPMKGHSHVYWYRQLPEEGLKFMVYLQKENIIDESGMPKERFSAEFPKEGPSILRIQQVVRGDSAAYFCASSPVRTSDGEQFFGPGTRLTVL.

A note on this clonotype: Germline and junction disagree at one end, which may indicate a read error. V is TRBV7-9 and J is TRBJ1-2; 9 bases fit TRBD1. Germline V lookup: CDR1 SEHNR, CDR2 FQNEAQ (reference sequence). The CDR3 sequence is 14 residues long. CDR3 protein: CASSLPRDRVAIAF. CDR3 nucleotide sequence: TGTGCCAGCAGCTTGCCCCGGGACAGGGTCGCTATCGCCTTC.

The chain has TRBV20-1 and TRBJ2-6, with 9 bases aligning to TRBD2. CDR3 size: 18 residues. Unmatched junction bases numbered 8, after V lost 2 bases and J lost 0 bases. The germline V gene has CDR1 DFQATT and CDR2 SNEGSKA (reference sequence). The DNA for the CDR3 is TGCAGTGCTAGATCCTTAGCGGGGGTGCACTCTGGGGCCAACGTCCTGACTTTC. Translation: CSARSLAGVHSGANVLTF.

This rearrangement joins TRBV6-4 to TRBJ2-3; 10 bases fit TRBD2. V was pared by 0 bases and J by 3 bases, with 6 bases of the junction left unmatched. The CDR3 is made up of 17 amino acids. CDR1 and CDR2 from the germline V gene are MRHNA and SNTAGT. The CDR3 protein is CASSDSSSGSGTDTQYF. For the CDR3, the DNA is TGTGCCAGCAGTGACTCTTCTAGCGGGAGTGGGACAGATACGCAGTATTTT.